Presented here are 30 T cell receptor beta chains from one specimen sequenced in a study of shared clonotypes between healthy human individuals. Libraries were prepared by immunoSEQ multiplex PCR; TCRdb keeps only in-frame clonotypes and omits some of them. The table lists around 2.5 million clones, roughly 93% of them singletons. Sequencing was carried out using naive CD4+ T cells from PBMCs. Regarding subset: CD45RA+ positively selected. These receptors were taken from a man younger than 35 in good health. Some clones in this sample may be carry-over from other donors' samples.

The chain is built from TRBV29-1 and TRBJ2-3, with TRBD2 matching over 7 bases. Germline assignment: CDR1 SQVTM and CDR2 ANQGSEA. The CDR3 consists of 14 residues. V shed 6 bases, J shed 0 bases, and the junction held 6 bases outside the gene matches. The CDR3 loop is CSVGLVDSTDTQYF. In DNA, the CDR3 is TGCAGCGTCGGACTAGTCGACAGCACAGATACGCAGTATTTT.

The chain links TRBV10-3 to TRBJ2-3; tentatively, D is TRBD1 or TRBD2 (5 bases each). The V and J ends lost 6 bases and 1 base respectively, with 17 bases between them. Germline CDR1 is ENHRY and CDR2 is SYGVKD. The CDR3 sequence is 16 residues long. The CDR3 region is CAIRAENRDGTDTQYF. The CDR3 DNA follows: TGTGCCATCAGAGCGGAAAATAGGGACGGCACAGATACGCAGTATTTT.

V usage is TRBV9 and J usage is TRBJ2-3; D uncertain. V was shortened by 0 bases and J by 4 bases, with 12 bases between the two germline ends. CDR3 length: 15 residues. The germline gives CDR1 SGDLS, CDR2 YYNGEE. The CDR3 region has the DNA TGTGCCAGCAGCGTAGGGCCTACCCAGGCAGATACGCAGTATTTT. This sequence encodes CASSVGPTQADTQYF.

A remark on this clone: Within the sample, other DNA sequences also encode this same CDR3. The chain joins TRBV18 to TRBJ2-1; TRBD1 is a possible D gene (6 bases). Trimming took 6 bases from V and 5 from J, leaving 11 bases between them. The CDR3 is made up of 13 amino acids. Germline CDR1 KGHSH, CDR2 LQKENI. CDR3 region: CASSPGQNNEQFF. As DNA, the CDR3 is TGTGCCAGCTCCCCTGGACAGAACAATGAGCAGTTCTTC.

A remark on this clone: The sample carries other DNA sequences with the same CDR3. This chain uses TRBV11-2 with TRBJ2-7, with TRBD2 matching 8 bases. Germline lookup yields CDR1 SGHAT and CDR2 FQNNGV. The J segment lost 2 bases and the V segment lost 1 base, leaving 1 base of the junction unmatched. The CDR3 is 14 residues long. The CDR3 loop is CASSLVAGTYEQYF. CDR3 bases: TGTGCCAGCAGCTTAGTAGCGGGAACCTACGAGCAGTACTTC.

The CDR3: CASSFGGTFKETQYF. CDR3 nucleotide sequence: TGTGCCAGCAGTTTCGGCGGGACCTTCAAGGAGACCCAGTACTTC. V is TRBV27 and J is TRBJ2-5, with D possibly TRBD2 on 6 matching bases. Trimming removed 3 bases from V and 5 bases from J, with 16 bases in between. The CDR3 spans 15 residues. Germline V lookup: CDR1 MNHEY, CDR2 SMNVEV (reference sequence).

The V and J genes are TRBV7-9 and TRBJ2-3; D perhaps matches TRBD1 (6 bases). CDR3 size: 15 residues. The germline V and J ends were trimmed by 1 base and 4 bases, with 12 bases remaining between them. Germline V gene data show CDR1 as SEHNR and CDR2 as FQNEAQ (reference sequence). DNA for the CDR3: TGTGCCAGCAGCTTAGTCGGAGCAGGGGCAGATACGCAGTATTTT. Translation: CASSLVGAGADTQYF. Full variable domain (rest looked up from reference TRBV7-9 and TRBJ2-3): DTGVSQNPRHKITKRGQNVTFRCDPISEHNRLYWYRQTLGQGPEFLTYFQNEAQLEKSRLLSDRFSAERPKGSFSTLEIQRTEQGDSAMYLCASSLVGAGADTQYFGPGTRLTVL.

J is TRBJ1-2 and V is TRBV6-6; 9 bases match TRBD1. The CDR3 covers 16 residues. CDR1 is MNHNY and CDR2 is SVGAGI in the germline V gene (reference sequence). J was trimmed by 0 bases and V by 4 bases; bases with no gene match: 6. The CDR3 region is CASSWRTGAANYGYTF. The DNA for the CDR3 is TGTGCCAGCAGTTGGAGGACAGGGGCCGCTAACTATGGCTACACCTTC.

This clone was seen more than once but under ten times. The genes are TRBV29-1 and TRBJ1-1; D is uncertain. V was pared by 4 bases and J by 5 bases, with 8 bases between. The CDR3 consists of 11 residues. The germline CDR1 and CDR2 sequences are SQVTM and ANQGSEA. The CDR3 bases are TGCAGCGTTGCCCCGGGGACTGAAGCTTTCTTT. Residues: CSVAPGTEAFF.

The chain joins TRBV6-5 to TRBJ2-7; D is unresolved. Deletions cut 7 bases from V and 3 bases from J, with 19 bases between. CDR1 is MNHEY, CDR2 SVGAGI, per germline. The CDR3 has 15 amino acids. DNA of the CDR3: TGTGCCAGCACAACAGCCAAGGACCTATACTACGAGCAGTACTTC. Protein sequence: CASTTAKDLYYEQYF.

The chain combines TRBV28 with TRBJ2-7; 9 bases agree with TRBD2. Losses at the gene ends were 2 bases for V and 3 bases for J; bases not matched to a gene: 8. This CDR3 has 16 residues. Germline V lookup: CDR1 MDHEN, CDR2 SYDVKM. Written as DNA, the CDR3 is TGTGCCAGCAGTTTAGTCCAGCGGGAGGCCCACTACGAGCAGTACTTC. Translating gives CASSLVQREAHYEQYF. Combining the CDR3 with reference TRBV28 and TRBJ2-7 gives the whole variable domain DVKVTQSSRYLVKRTGEKVFLECVQDMDHENMFWYRQDPGLGLRLIYFSYDVKMKEKGDIPEGYSVSREKKERFSLILESASTNQTSMYLCASSLVQREAHYEQYFGPGTRLTVT.

The chain combines TRBV7-9 with TRBJ2-3; perhaps TRBD1 as D (6 bases). V dropped 3 bases and J dropped 5 bases, with 15 bases sitting between them. Germline lookup yields CDR1 SEHNR and CDR2 FQNEAQ (reference sequence). CDR3 length: 15 residues. CDR3 coding DNA: TGTGCCAGCAGCTTTAGACAGGCCTTTCGAGATACGCAGTATTTT. Translating gives CASSFRQAFRDTQYF.

This chain connects TRBV5-1 to TRBJ1-1, with D unclear. The germline V and J ends were trimmed by 0 bases and 6 bases, with 21 bases remaining between them. Germline CDR1 and CDR2: SGHRS and YFSETQ. CDR3 length equals 17 residues. The CDR3 region is CASSLDLERRANAEAFF. The CDR3 DNA reads TGCGCCAGCAGCTTGGATCTAGAGAGAAGGGCAAACGCTGAAGCTTTCTTT.

The chain employs TRBV7-2 and TRBJ2-2, with 11 bases identical to TRBD2. V lost 5 bases and J lost 5; bases outside the gene matches: 7. CDR1 and CDR2 (germline): SGHTA, FQGNSA. The CDR3 has 16 amino acids. Written as DNA, the CDR3 is TGTGCCAGCAGCCCAAATAGCGGGAGGGGGACCGGGGAGCTGTTTTTT. Encoded protein: CASSPNSGRGTGELFF.

V and J are TRBV5-1 and TRBJ1-3; D call uncertain. V was shortened by 0 bases and J by 1 base, with 14 bases between the two germline ends. The germline gives CDR1 SGHRS, CDR2 YFSETQ. The CDR3 is 17 residues long. For the CDR3, the DNA is TGCGCCAGCAGCTTGGGGCCGCTTGAGAGGTCTGGAAACACCATATATTTT. Its translation: CASSLGPLERSGNTIYF. Full variable domain (missing parts from reference TRBV5-1 and TRBJ1-3): KAGVTQTPRYLIKTRGQQVTLSCSPISGHRSVSWYQQTPGQGLQFLFEYFSETQRNKGNFPGRFSGRQFSNSRSEMNVSTLELGDSALYLCASSLGPLERSGNTIYFGEGSWLTVV.

The rearrangement uses TRBV28 and TRBJ2-7; D is undetermined. Germline assignment: CDR1 MDHEN and CDR2 SYDVKM. There are 12 residues in the CDR3. The V end lost 6 bases, the J end lost 3 bases, and 9 bases lay between the germline ends. The CDR3 spells CASSQLNYEQYF. CDR3 nucleotides: TGTGCCAGCAGCCAACTTAACTACGAGCAGTACTTC.

The chain recombines TRBV18 with TRBJ2-3, with TRBD1 identical over 8 bases. CDR1 is KGHSH, CDR2 LQKENI, per germline. CDR3 length: 14 residues. The ends lost 3 bases at V and 6 bases at J; junction bases unmatched: 5. The CDR3 DNA reads as TGTGCCAGCTCACCTAACAGGGGGGTGGATACGCAGTATTTT. Protein: CASSPNRGVDTQYF.

This chain joins TRBV15 and TRBJ2-7; possibly TRBD2 for D (5 bases). Germline V gives CDR1 LNHNV, CDR2 YYDKDF (reference sequence). V dropped 0 bases and J dropped 4 bases, with 13 bases sitting between them. This CDR3 comprises 15 residues. The CDR3: CATSRDPRAEYEQYF. The CDR3 nucleotides are TGTGCCACCAGCAGAGATCCTAGAGCGGAGTACGAGCAGTACTTC.

V usage is TRBV5-1 and J usage is TRBJ2-5; 8 bases align to TRBD1. The germline V gene has CDR1 SGHRS and CDR2 YFSETQ. The CDR3 length is 14 residues. V trimming: 4 bases; J trimming: 5 bases; junction bases outside the gene matches: 7. The CDR3 sequence: CASSDRQGRETQYF. CDR3 nucleotides: TGCGCCAGCAGCGACAGACAGGGGAGGGAGACCCAGTACTTC. Using reference TRBV5-1 and TRBJ2-5 for the parts outside the CDR3, the full variable domain is KAGVTQTPRYLIKTRGQQVTLSCSPISGHRSVSWYQQTPGQGLQFLFEYFSETQRNKGNFPGRFSGRQFSNSRSEMNVSTLELGDSALYLCASSDRQGRETQYFGPGTRLLVL.

In this sample, this clone turned up once. The rearrangement uses TRBV10-3 and TRBJ2-7, with TRBD2 identical over 15 bases. With V trimmed by 6 bases and J by 6 bases, 3 bases remained unmatched. Germline lookup yields CDR1 ENHRY and CDR2 SYGVKD. CDR3 size: 14 residues. The CDR3 coding sequence is TGTGCCATCAGCCCGGGACTAGCGGGAGGCGAGCAGTACTTC. It is translated as CAISPGLAGGEQYF.

The chain carries TRBV5-6 and TRBJ1-4; D is possibly TRBD1 (5 bases). Germline V gene sequence: CDR1 SGHDT, CDR2 YYEEEE. The ends were cut back, 4 bases at V and 1 base at J, with 5 bases in the middle. This CDR3 has 13 amino acids. CDR3 bases: TGTGCCAGCAGCGGGGGAACTAATGAAAAACTGTTTTTT. It specifies CASSGGTNEKLFF.

V is TRBV7-2 and J is TRBJ2-7; no firm D call. The germline gives CDR1 SGHTA, CDR2 FQGNSA. Trimming left V 4 bases short and J 7 bases short, with 17 bases between. The CDR3 loop spans 14 amino acids. In nucleotides, the CDR3 is TGTGCCAGCAGCTGGGTTAATCGAGTAGGGGAGCAGTACTTC. Translation gives CASSWVNRVGEQYF.

The chain uses TRBV5-1 and TRBJ2-3, with D possibly called TRBD1 or TRBD2 (6 bases each). The V and J ends lost 5 bases and 6 bases respectively, with 16 bases between them. Germline V gene sequence: CDR1 SGHRS, CDR2 YFSETQ. This CDR3 is built from 14 residues. Here the CDR3 DNA reads TGCGCCAGCAGTGGGGCGGGGACAAGGGATACGCAGTATTTT. Protein: CASSGAGTRDTQYF.

The J gene is TRBJ2-7, the V gene TRBV5-1; D remains ambiguous. V shed 4 bases and J shed 5 bases, with 10 bases lying between them. The CDR3 contains 12 residues. Germline V gives CDR1 SGHRS, CDR2 YFSETQ. The CDR3 is CASSATSDEQYF. The CDR3, as DNA: TGCGCCAGCAGCGCTACCTCGGACGAGCAGTACTTC.

This chain links TRBV5-4 with TRBJ1-2; TRBD1 aligns across 8 bases. From germline, CDR1 is SGHNT and CDR2 YYREEE (reference sequence). The CDR3 loop spans 15 amino acids. V shed 4 bases, J shed 1 base, and the junction held 6 bases outside the gene matches. The CDR3 loop is CASSPGTGGNYGYTF. The CDR3 nucleotides read TGTGCCAGCAGCCCCGGGACAGGTGGTAACTATGGCTACACCTTC.

This chain joins TRBV30 and TRBJ1-2; TRBD1 aligns across 7 bases. This CDR3 has 14 amino acids. The V gene end was trimmed by 4 bases and the J gene end by 0 bases; junction bases not matched to a gene: 5. CDR1 is GTSNPN, CDR2 SVGIG, per germline (reference sequence). CDR3 in DNA: TGTGCCTGGACGGGACAGACCACTAACTATGGCTACACCTTC. It yields the protein CAWTGQTTNYGYTF. Filled out from reference TRBV30 and TRBJ1-2, the complete variable domain reads SQTIHQWPATLVQPVGSPLSLECTVEGTSNPNLYWYRQAAGRGLQLLFYSVGIGQISSEVPQNLSASRPQDRQFILSSKKLLLSDSGFYLCAWTGQTTNYGYTFGSGTRLTVV.

The CDR3 loop reads CASSPGLAGSSYEQYF. DNA for the CDR3: TGTGCCAGCAGCCCGGGACTAGCGGGGAGCTCCTACGAGCAGTACTTC. The chain has TRBV11-2 and TRBJ2-7; 13 bases agree with TRBD2. The CDR3 has 16 residues. V lost 5 bases to trimming and J lost 0 bases; unmatched junction nucleotides: 4. Germline V gene data show CDR1 as SGHAT and CDR2 as FQNNGV.

V is TRBV4-1 and J is TRBJ2-1; 12 nucleotides match TRBD2. Germline CDR1 MGHRA, CDR2 YSYEKL. This CDR3 has 17 amino acids. V trimming: 1 base; J trimming: 7 bases; junction bases outside the gene matches: 8. CDR3 DNA sequence: TGCGCCAGCAGCCAAGGTCGTGCTAGCGGGAGGGTAAATGAGCAGTTCTTC. Encoded protein: CASSQGRASGRVNEQFF.

V usage is TRBV19 and J usage is TRBJ2-7; TRBD2 matches at 13 bases. The germline gives CDR1 LNHDA, CDR2 SQIVND (reference sequence). The CDR3 has 17 amino acids. Germline trimming cut 4 bases from V and 3 bases from J; bases unmatched to any gene: 9. The chain's CDR3 is CASSKGQLAGGLYEQYF. The CDR3 DNA follows: TGTGCCAGTAGTAAGGGCCAACTAGCGGGAGGGCTCTACGAGCAGTACTTC.

CDR3 protein: CASSYRQGAVQPQHF. The CDR3 DNA sequence: TGTGCCAGCAGCTACCGTCAGGGGGCAGTTCAGCCCCAGCATTTT. The V call is TRBV7-2, the J call TRBJ1-5; 8 bases match TRBD1. Germline V CDR1 and CDR2: SGHTA, FQGNSA. V shed 4 bases and J 6 bases; nucleotides not matched to a gene: 8. There are 15 residues in the CDR3.